The clone carrying this T cell receptor (beta chain) was observed a few times. The antigen remains undetermined. Using RNA transcripts as the source, TCR beta CDR3 regions were amplified. Initially, a first-round RT-PCR of the TCR CDR3 employed the HTBI primer set. TCRdb re-called the multiplex PCR reads through MiXCR, storing one row per CDR3 protein. The repertoire holds 750,000 to 950,000 distinct CDR3 sequences, with more than 30% as singletons. Diagnoses used clinical symptoms, serum thyroxine and TRAb, thyroid ultrasound and orbital computed tomography. The data originate from a study of T cells in Graves' hyperthyroidism and ophthalmopathy. Study-level points and caveats: Most thyroid-expanded clonotypes above 0.001 were also found in blood.

Looked up from germline, CDR1 is MGHRA and CDR2 is YSYEKL. The CDR3 contains 16 residues. The V and J ends lost 0 bases and 4 bases respectively, with 10 bases between them. V and J are TRBV4-1 and TRBJ2-6; D possibly matches TRBD1 or TRBD2 (5 bases each). The source is a man aged 18 to 35 with Graves' hyperthyroidism. The specimen was blood. This CDR3 reads CASSQDPGPGANVLTF. The CDR3 DNA sequence: TGCGCCAGCAGCCAAGATCCGGGGCCCGGGGCCAACGTCCTGACTTTC.